A selection of T cell receptor beta chains follows, all from one sample in a study of tumor and adjacent non-tumor tissue in lung cancer. From the multiplex PCR reads, TCRdb called clonotypes with MiXCR, one entry per CDR3 protein. This table holds 70,000 to 90,000 distinct CDR3 sequences, approximately 81% found once. The specimen was distant non-tumor lung tissue. The receptors were gathered from a man aged 55 to 70 with non-small cell lung cancer. The CDR3 runs from the conserved cysteine through the conserved F or W. The order of the fields is D gene, V gene, clone size, J gene, CDR3 protein, CDR3 DNA. The D gene is left open where the match is weak. Not every row has a clone size; where given, it reads once, few, many or a size class.

D gene: TRBD2; V gene: TRBV11-3; clone size: once; J gene: TRBJ2-5; CDR3 protein: CASSTMMRGETQYF; CDR3 DNA: TGTGCCAGCAGCACTATGATGCGGGGGGAGACCCAGTACTTC
D gene: TRBD2; V gene: TRBV11-3; clone size: NA; J gene: TRBJ2-1; CDR3 protein: CASSLHTGTSGASSHNEQFF; CDR3 DNA: TGTGCCAGCAGCTTACACACCGGGACTAGCGGGGCAAGCTCCCACAATGAGCAGTTCTTC
D gene: NA; V gene: TRBV6-4; clone size: NA; J gene: TRBJ2-1; CDR3 protein: CASSESSRGKRTYNEQFF; CDR3 DNA: TGTGCTAGCAGTGAGTCCTCTAGGGGGAAAAGGACCTACAATGAGCAGTTCTTC
D gene: NA; V gene: TRBV6-5; clone size: NA; J gene: TRBJ2-6; CDR3 protein: CASSLVGASSGANVRTF; CDR3 DNA: TGTGCCAGCAGCCTAGTGGGGGCCAGCTCTGGGGCCAACGTCCGGACTTTC
D gene: TRBD2; V gene: TRBV20-1; clone size: NA; J gene: TRBJ2-3; CDR3 protein: CSARVSGEWTDTQYF; CDR3 DNA: TGCAGTGCTAGAGTCAGCGGGGAGTGGACAGATACGCAGTATTTT
D gene: TRBD1; V gene: TRBV7-3; clone size: NA; J gene: TRBJ1-6; CDR3 protein: CASSLTGDSYNSPLHF; CDR3 DNA: TGTGCCAGCAGCTTAACCGGGGACAGTTATAATTCACCCCTCCACTTT
D gene: NA; V gene: TRBV20-1; clone size: NA; J gene: TRBJ1-5; CDR3 protein: CSAMSAGVDQRQHF; CDR3 DNA: TGCAGTGCTATGTCTGCAGGGGTTGATCAGCGCCAGCATTTT
D gene: NA; V gene: TRBV5-6; clone size: NA; J gene: TRBJ2-1; CDR3 protein: CADSQDRGEVYNEQFF; CDR3 DNA: TGTGCCGACAGTCAGGACAGAGGGGAAGTCTACAATGAGCAGTTCTTC
D gene: TRBD2; V gene: TRBV20-1; clone size: NA; J gene: TRBJ2-7; CDR3 protein: CNARGGGRGRSSYEQYF; CDR3 DNA: TGCAATGCTAGAGGTGGGGGTCGCGGGAGATCCTCCTACGAGCAGTACTTC
D gene: NA; V gene: TRBV11-3; clone size: NA; J gene: TRBJ2-3; CDR3 protein: CASIFQESDTQYF; CDR3 DNA: TGTGCCAGCATCTTTCAGGAGTCAGATACGCAGTATTTT
D gene: NA; V gene: TRBV6-4; clone size: NA; J gene: TRBJ2-2; CDR3 protein: CASSAPPGTGELFF; CDR3 DNA: TGTGCCAGCAGTGCCCCCCCGGGGACCGGGGAGCTGTTTTTT
D gene: TRBD1; V gene: TRBV5-4; clone size: NA; J gene: TRBJ1-1; CDR3 protein: CANSAGRQGRGETEAFF; CDR3 DNA: TGTGCCAACAGCGCTGGTCGACAGGGACGAGGCGAGACTGAAGCTTTCTTT
D gene: TRBD1; V gene: TRBV4-3; clone size: NA; J gene: TRBJ1-2; CDR3 protein: CASSQAQGNYGYTF; CDR3 DNA: TGTGCCAGCAGCCAAGCACAGGGGAACTATGGCTACACCTTC
D gene: TRBD2; V gene: TRBV10-2; clone size: NA; J gene: TRBJ2-1; CDR3 protein: CASNVLAGALNEQFF; CDR3 DNA: TGCGCCAGTAACGTACTAGCGGGAGCGCTAAATGAGCAGTTCTTC
D gene: NA; V gene: TRBV11-2; clone size: NA; J gene: TRBJ2-5; CDR3 protein: CASSSTMCGPNETQYF; CDR3 DNA: TGTGCCAGCAGCTCCACAATGTGTGGGCCAAATGAGACCCAGTACTTC
D gene: NA; V gene: TRBV29-1; clone size: few; J gene: TRBJ1-4; CDR3 protein: CSVGAGKNGKLFF; CDR3 DNA: TGTAGCGTTGGGGCCGGCAAGAATGGAAAACTGTTTTTT
D gene: NA; V gene: TRBV4-2; clone size: once; J gene: TRBJ2-5; CDR3 protein: CASSHAGLAQETQYF; CDR3 DNA: TGTGCCAGCAGCCACGCGGGACTCGCTCAAGAGACCCAGTACTTC
D gene: NA; V gene: TRBV6-5; clone size: NA; J gene: TRBJ2-3; CDR3 protein: CARSAGTDTQYF; CDR3 DNA: TGTGCCAGAAGTGCAGGCACGGATACCCAGTATTTT
D gene: NA; V gene: TRBV12-3/TRBV12-4; clone size: NA; J gene: TRBJ1-5; CDR3 protein: CASSPLGAGSNQPQHF; CDR3 DNA: TGTGCCAGCAGTCCCCTTGGGGCAGGGAGCAATCAGCCCCAGCATTTT
D gene: NA; V gene: TRBV11-2; clone size: NA; J gene: TRBJ2-5; CDR3 protein: CASTSRGEETQYF; CDR3 DNA: TGTGCCAGCACCTCTAGAGGGGAGGAGACCCAATACTTC
D gene: NA; V gene: TRBV5-1; clone size: NA; J gene: TRBJ2-5; CDR3 protein: CASSLVSDVETQYF; CDR3 DNA: TGCGCCAGCAGCTTGGTGTCAGATGTAGAGACCCAGTACTTC
D gene: TRBD2; V gene: TRBV11-2; clone size: NA; J gene: TRBJ2-3; CDR3 protein: CASNFSGEDTQYF; CDR3 DNA: TGTGCCAGCAATTTTAGCGGGGAAGATACGCAGTATTTT
D gene: NA; V gene: TRBV6-5; clone size: NA; J gene: TRBJ1-1; CDR3 protein: CASITRRLRGITEAFF; CDR3 DNA: TGTGCCAGCATAACCCGGAGGCTACGCGGAATCACTGAAGCTTTCTTT
D gene: NA; V gene: TRBV11-1; clone size: NA; J gene: TRBJ2-1; CDR3 protein: CASGLVGGQSYDEQLF; CDR3 DNA: TGTGCCAGCGGCTTGGTTGGTGGACAGTCCTACGATGAGCAGCTCTTC
D gene: NA; V gene: TRBV10-2; clone size: NA; J gene: TRBJ2-2; CDR3 protein: CASNESEIGELFF; CDR3 DNA: TGCGCCAGCAACGAGTCGGAAATCGGGGAGCTGTTTTTT
D gene: NA; V gene: TRBV24-1; clone size: NA; J gene: TRBJ1-1; CDR3 protein: CATGVYQGNTEAFF; CDR3 DNA: TGCGCCACCGGTGTTTACCAAGGGAACACTGAAGCTTTCTTT